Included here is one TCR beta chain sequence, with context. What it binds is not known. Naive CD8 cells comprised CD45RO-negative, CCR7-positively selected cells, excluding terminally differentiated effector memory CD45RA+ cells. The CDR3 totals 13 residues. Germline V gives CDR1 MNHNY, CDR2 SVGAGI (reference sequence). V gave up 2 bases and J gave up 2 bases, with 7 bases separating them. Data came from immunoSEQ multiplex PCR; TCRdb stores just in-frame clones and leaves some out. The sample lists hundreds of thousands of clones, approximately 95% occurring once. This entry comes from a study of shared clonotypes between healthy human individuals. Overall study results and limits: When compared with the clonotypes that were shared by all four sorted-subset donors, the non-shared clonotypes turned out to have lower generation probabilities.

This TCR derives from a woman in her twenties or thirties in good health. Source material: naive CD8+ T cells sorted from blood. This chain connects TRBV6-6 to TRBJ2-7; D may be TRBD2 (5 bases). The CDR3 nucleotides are TGTGCCAGCAGTTACGAGGGAGCCTACGAGCAGTACTTC. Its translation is CASSYEGAYEQYF.